This T cell receptor beta chain derives from a study of T-cell reconstitution after alpha-beta-depleted transplantation in children. Unique molecular identifiers were incorporated when the TCRbeta library was constructed. TCRdb processed the PCR reads anew with MiXCR; each CDR3 protein has one entry. The sample shows about a million distinct CDR3 sequences, 25% to 30% of them seen only once. Germline trimming cut 0 bases from V and 4 bases from J; bases unmatched to any gene: 0. The CDR3 runs 14 residues. The V gene's germline CDR1 is MNHEY and CDR2 SVGAGI. The rearrangement uses TRBV6-5 and TRBJ2-3; 8 bases match TRBD2. This material consisted of PBMCs, mostly from graft donor cells, taken 360 days after TCRalphabeta/CD19-depleted stem cell transplant. The sequence was collected from a boy less than two years old who had a stem cell transplant for SCID, so the T cells may come from the graft donor. The DNA of the CDR3 is TGTGCCAGCAGTTACTCGGGACTAGCAGATACGCAGTATTTT. Translating gives CASSYSGLADTQYF.